One sample yielded the 16 T cell receptor beta chains listed below, sequenced in a study of T cells in Graves' hyperthyroidism and ophthalmopathy. RNA transcripts provided the source from which TCR beta CDR3 regions were amplified. Primed by the HTBI set, a first-round RT-PCR was run on the TCR CDR3. TCRdb passed the multiplex PCR reads through MiXCR, listing each CDR3 protein once. Among about 570,000 distinct CDR3 sequences listed, more than 45% were seen once. Material for sequencing was peripheral blood or thyroid tissue (not recorded which). Receptors were obtained from an adult woman with Graves' disease, either hyperthyroidism or ophthalmopathy (not recorded which).

DNA for the CDR3: TGTGCCATCAGGGAGGTGGACAGTTCGAACACTGAAGCTTTCTTT. Its protein product is CAIREVDSSNTEAFF. The rearrangement links TRBV10-3 to TRBJ1-1; perhaps TRBD1 as D (6 bases). The germline CDR1 and CDR2 sequences are ENHRY and SYGVKD. CDR3 length: 15 amino acids. Trimming took 6 bases from V and 1 from J, leaving 15 bases between them.

V and J are TRBV20-1 and TRBJ2-5, with 8 bases fitting TRBD1. Germline CDR1 is DFQATT and CDR2 is SNEGSKA (reference sequence). V trimming: 6 bases; J trimming: 2 bases; junction bases outside the gene matches: 5. CDR3 size: 13 residues. The CDR3 loop is CSAQRTGQETQYF. DNA of the CDR3: TGCAGTGCCCAGAGGACAGGGCAAGAGACCCAGTACTTC.

Note on this clonotype: A clone one base away is much larger, so this may be a read error. The chain uses TRBV28 and TRBJ1-1; D not resolved. The length of the CDR3 is 15 residues. In germline, CDR1 is MDHEN, CDR2 SYDVKM. CDR3 sequence (DNA): TGTGCCAGCAGTTGGCGTTTGTCGCGGTACACTGAAGCTTCCTTT. It is translated as CASSWRLSRYTEASF.

This clonotype was seen many times. CDR3 DNA sequence: TGCAGTGCCCTAAGGGCGGGAGGCCGCCGGGAGACCCAGTACTTC. It specifies CSALRAGGRRETQYF. This chain links TRBV20-1 with TRBJ2-5; TRBD2 aligns across 8 bases. CDR1 DFQATT and CDR2 SNEGSKA come from the germline V gene (reference sequence). This CDR3 has 15 residues. J gave up 5 bases and V 6 bases, and 14 bases lay outside the gene matches.

This clonotype was counted at least ten times. This chain joins TRBV10-3 and TRBJ1-2, with 9 bases that match TRBD1. V dropped 6 bases and J dropped 2; count of bases not matched to a gene: 4. Germline assignment: CDR1 ENHRY and CDR2 SYGVKD. This CDR3 is 14 amino acids long. The CDR3 DNA sequence: TGTGCCATCAGCCGGACAGGGGAGAACTATGGCTACACCTTC. Protein: CAISRTGENYGYTF.

The chain couples TRBV10-3 to TRBJ2-5, with 7 bases fitting TRBD1. Germline V gives CDR1 ENHRY, CDR2 SYGVKD. V shed 8 bases, J shed 0 bases, and the junction held 6 bases outside the gene matches. The CDR3 is 14 residues long. CDR3 DNA: TGTGCCATCTGCCAGGGACAGCACCAAGAGACCCAGTACTTC. Translating gives CAICQGQHQETQYF.

The V and J genes are TRBV7-2 and TRBJ2-5; 7 bases are a match to TRBD1. Germline V gene sequence: CDR1 SGHTA, CDR2 FQGNSA. The CDR3 spans 14 residues. The V segment lost 1 base and the J segment 5 bases; nucleotides outside the gene matches: 4. The CDR3 protein is CASSLDRGWETQYF. As DNA, the CDR3 is TGTGCCAGCAGCTTAGACAGGGGCTGGGAGACCCAGTACTTC.

This sequence joins TRBV29-1 and TRBJ2-7, with D possibly being TRBD1 (7 bases). The germline V gene encodes CDR1 SQVTM and CDR2 ANQGSEA. V gave up 7 bases and J gave up 2 bases, with 12 bases separating them. The CDR3 loop spans 12 amino acids. CDR3 region: CSAAGGTYEQYF. CDR3 DNA: TGCAGCGCAGCAGGGGGGACCTACGAGCAGTACTTC.

This clonotype was counted ten times or more. The CDR3 protein is CASTAESPLHF. For the CDR3, the DNA is TGTGCCAGCACCGCCGAATCACCCCTCCACTTT. V usage is TRBV2 and J usage is TRBJ1-6; D not certain. Germline V lookup: CDR1 SNHLY, CDR2 FYNNEI. The CDR3 length is 11 residues. V lost 7 bases and J 10 bases, leaving 8 bases between the germline ends. Combining the CDR3 with reference TRBV2 and TRBJ1-6 gives the whole variable domain EPEVTQTPSHQVTQMGQEVILRCVPISNHLYFYWYRQILGQKVEFLVSFYNNEISEKSEIFDDQFSVERPDGSNFTLKIRSTKLEDSAMYFCASTAESPLHFGNGTRLTVT.

This clonotype was observed at least ten times. The DNA of the CDR3 is TGTGCCAGCAGCGTAGGGGGGGAAGGAAACACCATATATTTT. Its translation is CASSVGGEGNTIYF. This sequence joins TRBV9 and TRBJ1-3; possibly TRBD1 for D (5 bases). This CDR3 comprises 14 residues. V was pared by 0 bases and J by 4 bases, with 8 bases between. Germline lookup yields CDR1 SGDLS and CDR2 YYNGEE.

The chain links TRBV10-2 to TRBJ2-1, with D tentatively TRBD1 (6 bases). This CDR3 has 14 amino acids. V shed 2 bases and J shed 5 bases, with 10 bases lying between them. The germline CDR1 and CDR2 sequences are WSHSY and SAAADI. The CDR3 sequence is CASSEVAGDNEQFF. In DNA, the CDR3 is TGCGCCAGCAGTGAGGTAGCAGGGGACAATGAGCAGTTCTTC.

This clonotype showed up just once. V is TRBV14 and J is TRBJ2-5; a possible D gene is TRBD2 (6 bases). Trimming removed 0 bases at V and 2 bases at J, with 13 bases between. The CDR3 length is 16 residues. Looked up from germline, CDR1 is SGHDN and CDR2 is FVKESK. The CDR3 protein is CASSQDGGSRQETQYF. The CDR3 DNA reads as TGTGCCAGCAGCCAAGATGGAGGGAGTCGTCAAGAGACCCAGTACTTC.

J is TRBJ1-5 and V is TRBV19; D remains ambiguous. CDR1 and CDR2 from the germline V gene are LNHDA and SQIVND (reference sequence). This CDR3 has 14 amino acids. Trimming left V 5 bases short and J 0 bases short, with 8 bases between. CDR3 sequence: CASSENGSNQPQHF. The DNA for the CDR3 is TGTGCCAGTAGTGAAAATGGTAGCAATCAGCCCCAGCATTTT.

This clonotype was detected once. The gene calls are TRBV2 and TRBJ1-6; possibly TRBD1 for D (5 bases). There are 19 residues in the CDR3. The germline V gene has CDR1 SNHLY and CDR2 FYNNEI. V was clipped by 4 bases and J by 8 bases, with 27 bases between them. The CDR3 sequence is CASSGLGTANTGSDSPLHF. The CDR3 coding sequence is TGTGCCAGCAGTGGGCTAGGGACCGCGAACACCGGATCGGATTCACCCCTCCACTTT. Full variable domain (missing parts from reference TRBV2 and TRBJ1-6): EPEVTQTPSHQVTQMGQEVILRCVPISNHLYFYWYRQILGQKVEFLVSFYNNEISEKSEIFDDQFSVERPDGSNFTLKIRSTKLEDSAMYFCASSGLGTANTGSDSPLHFGNGTRLTVT.

V usage is TRBV7-9 and J usage is TRBJ2-2; 8 nucleotides line up with TRBD2. This CDR3 is built from 15 residues. The J segment lost 1 base and the V segment lost 5 bases, leaving 3 bases of the junction unmatched. From germline, CDR1 is SEHNR and CDR2 FQNEAQ (reference sequence). CDR3 sequence (DNA): TGTGCCAGCAGCCAGGGACTAGTGAACACCGGGGAGCTGTTTTTT. Its translation: CASSQGLVNTGELFF.

This clonotype was found a few times. The gene calls are TRBV7-8 and TRBJ2-5, with 9 bases that match TRBD1. The germline CDR1 and CDR2 sequences are SGHVS and FQNEAQ. This CDR3 region has 13 residues. CDR3: CALPGTGMKTQYF. In DNA form, the CDR3 reads TGTGCTCTACCCGGGACAGGGATGAAGACCCAGTACTTC.